This T cell receptor (beta chain) was captured by sequencing in a study of CD8+ T cells in alopecia areata. Whole-study context: Patients received oral tofacitinib, 5 to 10 mg twice daily, for moderate-to-severe alopecia areata.

Findings of the study overall: Especially in alopecia totalis/universalis, lesional scalp showed greater clonality than normal scalp did.

The table lists this clone with a few counts. As yet, its antigen is unknown. In each case, RNA was isolated and then reverse transcribed into cDNA as the sequencing template. The assay was immunoSEQ multiplex PCR, and TCRdb's table has in-frame clones only and misses some. The sample lists roughly 250,000 clones; roughly two thirds were seen once. Germline-derived CDR1 and CDR2 are SGHRS and YFSETQ. Trimming removed 3 bases from V and 0 bases from J, with 18 bases in between. CDR3 length: 17 residues. Sequenced material: CD4+ T cells sorted from blood, taken at week 0. J is TRBJ1-1 and V is TRBV5-1; weak D call: TRBD1 (6 bases). This receptor was obtained from a human donor with alopecia areata. CDR3 DNA: TGCGCCAGCAGCTCACCTAAGGACAGCCTCATGAACACTGAAGCTTTCTTT. Residues: CASSSPKDSLMNTEAFF.